These 8 T cell receptor beta chains came from one sample sequenced in a study of T cells after yellow fever vaccination. A single record per CDR3 protein comes from TCRdb applying MiXCR to the 5' RACE reads. The sample shows 450,000 to 550,000 distinct CDR3 sequences, about a fifth of them seen only once. This material consisted of PBMCs, taken about 21 days after the first yellow fever vaccination. These receptors originate from a man aged 18-30 years who received the YFV17D yellow fever vaccine.

In its sample, this clonotype was seen once. The rearrangement uses TRBV7-8 and TRBJ2-2; no firm D call. Germline CDR1 and CDR2: SGHVS and FQNEAQ. The V end was cut by 2 bases, the J end by 2 bases, with 9 bases between. This CDR3 spans 15 amino acids. CDR3 loop: CASSLTILNTGELFF. The CDR3 DNA follows: TGTGCCAGCAGCTTAACGATACTTAACACCGGGGAGCTGTTTTTT.

This clonotype was detected only a few times. The V and J genes are TRBV6-5 and TRBJ2-3; D is perhaps TRBD1 (6 bases). Germline CDR1 reads MNHEY; CDR2 reads SVGAGI. The CDR3 is 11 residues long. V was clipped by 3 bases and J by 15 bases, with 13 bases between them. CDR3 bases: TGTGCCAGCAGTTATTCGGACAGATCCTATTTT. Its translation: CASSYSDRSYF.

A remark on this clonotype: The junction differs from germline at one of its ends, possibly a read error. The V call is TRBV6-2 or TRBV6-3, the J call TRBJ1-2; D unclear. The germline V gene encodes CDR1 MNHEY and CDR2 SVGEGT. This CDR3 is 11 amino acids long. CDR3 sequence reads: CASSYPSPPFF. In DNA form, the CDR3 reads TGTGCCAGCAGTTACCCCTCGCCACCATTCTTC.

The genes are TRBV7-2 and TRBJ2-1; 10 nucleotides agree with TRBD1. This CDR3 contains 15 residues. CDR1 and CDR2 from the germline V gene are SGHTA and FQGNSA. The V segment lost 5 bases and the J segment 8 bases; nucleotides outside the gene matches: 9. The CDR3: CASSGRDRGIDEQFF. In DNA form, the CDR3 reads TGTGCCAGCAGCGGCCGGGACAGGGGAATAGATGAGCAGTTCTTC.

A few counts support this clonotype. J is TRBJ1-1 and V is TRBV12-5; D gene unclear. Germline-derived CDR1 and CDR2 are LGHNT and FRNRAP. The CDR3 consists of 16 residues. Trimming removed 0 bases at V and 4 bases at J, with 15 bases between. This CDR3 reads CASGLVLGGEGTEAFF. For the CDR3, the DNA is TGTGCTAGTGGTTTGGTACTAGGCGGAGAGGGCACTGAAGCTTTCTTT.

V and J are TRBV6-5 and TRBJ1-2, with D unresolved. This CDR3 has 13 amino acids. Trimming shortened V by 0 bases and J by 2 bases, and 4 bases separated the two germline ends. The germline V gene encodes CDR1 MNHEY and CDR2 SVGAGI. The CDR3 DNA reads TGTGCCAGCAGTTACTCTCTGAACTATGGCTACACCTTC. Translated: CASSYSLNYGYTF.

V usage is TRBV24-1 and J usage is TRBJ2-1; a weak D match, TRBD2 (5 bases). Trimming removed 2 bases from V and 2 bases from J, with 12 bases in between. From germline, CDR1 is KGHDR and CDR2 SFDVKD. This CDR3 is 16 amino acids long. CDR3 in DNA: TGTGCCACCAGTGATTACCGGGGAGAAGCCTACAATGAGCAGTTCTTC. Amino acid sequence: CATSDYRGEAYNEQFF.

Comments on this clonotype: One end of the junction is discordant with germline, which a read error may explain. The rearrangement uses TRBV11-1 and TRBJ1-4; 9 bases align to TRBD1. The CDR3 extends over 16 amino acids. The germline V gene has CDR1 SGHAT and CDR2 FQDESV (reference sequence). CDR3 in amino acids: CAISPRTGATNEKLFF. CDR3 nucleotide sequence: TGTGCCATCAGCCCGAGGACAGGGGCAACTAATGAAAAACTGTTTTTT. Based on the CDR3 plus reference TRBV11-1 and TRBJ1-4, the full variable domain is EAEVAQSPRYKITEKSQAVAFWCDPISGHATLYWYRQILGQGPELLVQFQDESVVDDSQLPKDRFSAERLKGVDSTLKIQPAELGDSAMYLCAISPRTGATNEKLFFGSGTQLSVL.